These 2 T cell receptor beta chains originate from one sample sequenced in a study of T cell changes during pregnancy in multiple sclerosis. Profiling relied on immunoSEQ multiplex PCR, and the TCRdb table lists in-frame clones only, not all of them. Here the sample spans approximately 53,000 clones, around 90% being singletons. The sample was CD4+ T cells from peripheral blood mononuclear cells, taken after pregnancy. These receptors were collected from a female donor in good health, enrolled as a control in a pregnancy study.

As DNA, the CDR3 is TGTGCCAGCAGCACCGGCGGGGAACGGCCTTTGCAGCCCCAGCATTTT. It yields the protein CASSTGGERPLQPQHF. The V gene is TRBV7-9, the J gene TRBJ1-5; no clear D gene. Trimming took off 5 bases at V and 7 bases at J, with 21 bases between the two ends. CDR1 is SEHNR and CDR2 is FQNEAQ in the germline V gene (reference sequence). This CDR3 is 16 amino acids long. The entire variable domain, with the rest obtained from reference TRBV7-9 and TRBJ1-5, is as follows: DTGVSQNPRHKITKRGQNVTFRCDPISEHNRLYWYRQTLGQGPEFLTYFQNEAQLEKSRLLSDRFSAERPKGSFSTLEIQRTEQGDSAMYLCASSTGGERPLQPQHFGDGTRLSIL.

This clone was counted a single time. J is TRBJ1-1 and V is TRBV5-1; D perhaps matches TRBD1 (5 bases). The length of the CDR3 is 13 residues. Trimming took off 0 bases at V and 6 bases at J, with 9 bases between the two ends. Germline lookup yields CDR1 SGHRS and CDR2 YFSETQ. The CDR3, as DNA: TGCGCCAGCAGCTTGGCAGGGTACGCTGAAGCTTTCTTT. Amino acids: CASSLAGYAEAFF.